Reported below is one T cell receptor beta chain. It lacks a known antigen. Base-call qualities are not available, and no considerably larger clone is one nucleotide away. The sequencer was an Illumina NovaSeq 6000. Using 5'RACE with constant-segment primers, TCRalpha and TCRbeta cDNA libraries were constructed, with sample barcodes and unique molecular identifiers added in the process. RNA was extracted from every sample with Trizol reagent. The libraries were amplified in two PCR steps, and the second step added a second sample barcode and Illumina TruSeq adapters. Sequencing of libraries was performed on an Illumina NovaSeq with 2 x 150 bp paired-end reads. The authors' analysis ran thus. The reads were demultiplexed and collapsed into UMI-guided consensus sequences using migec v1.2.7. With mixcr v2.1.11, UMI consensuses were aligned to TRA and TRB V and J templates and assembled into clonotypes. Clonotypes were classified as expanded or contracted when called significant by both edgeR and NoisET, with noise models trained on biological replicates. For edgeR calls, the thresholds were a false discovery rate-adjusted p below 0.01 and a log2 fold-change of 1. As an exploratory analysis of dynamics, max-normalized trajectories of the 1000 most abundant clonotypes were examined with PCA combined with hierarchical clustering. Separately sequenced CD4+ and CD8+ repertoires were used to assign a CD4 or CD8 phenotype to each responding clone. TCRdb's own reprocessing of the public reads used fastp at Q25 and MiXCR and kept productive beta chains. Identical CDR3 protein sequences are pooled into one entry, listed with their most common genes and DNA. None of the V and J calls come from the authors' own analysis; TCRdb made them. Here the sample has 280,000 or so distinct CDR3 sequences; under 20% occur a single time. The ten biggest clones cover 20% to 25% of the sample.

Ficoll-Paque density gradient centrifugation was used to isolate PBMCs. The sample comes from a study of T-cell memory formation after mild COVID-19 (dated by TCRdb to about 2021). As for the study more broadly: TCR sequence clusters from the two donors were largely donor specific. T-cell clones expanding and contracting after mild COVID-19 in two donors were tracked by longitudinal TCRalpha and TCRbeta repertoire sequencing. Two young, previously healthy adult volunteers, one female and one male, were included in the cohort. Summary of the overall study and its limitations: Some responding clones were detected in pre-infection memory, suggesting pre-existing cross-reactive memory T cells joined the SARS-CoV-2 response. Balanced CD4/CD8 phenotypes were observed for clones contracting from day 15 to 85, whereas a bias towards CD4+ was observed for a second wave of clones expanding from day 15 to 37. Contracting CD4+ clones appeared mostly in the CM and EM memory subsets, whereas CD8+ clones were enriched in EMRA. The study included only a couple of mild cases, and larger cohorts that include severe cases with pre-infection samples were judged to be necessary. Whether the second-wave clones peaking on day 37 were SARS-CoV-2 specific was not confirmed.

This TCR came from a man in his late teens or twenties who had mild COVID-19 (a few samples of this study predate the infection). The sample titles of this study are shuffled in the database, so cell type and time point are left out; the donor was told from shared clones. Material: PBMCs or a T cell subset sorted from them (not recorded which).

The nucleotide sequence reads as follows: TGTGCCAGCAGCCTGGAATCAGGGAGCAACGGAAAACTGTTTTTT. Protein translation: CASSLESGSNGKLFF. The V gene is TRBV5-4 and the J gene is TRBJ1-4, and possibly TRBD1, on 5 matching bases. CDR3 length: 15 amino acids, cysteine to phenylalanine. Of the read, only the CDR3 DNA is kept; its 45 bases are in frame from base 1. V was cut back by 4 bases and J by 10 bases, leaving a gap of 20 bases between them. For CDR1 and CDR2, the germline V gene (reference sequence) lists SGHNT and YYREEE.